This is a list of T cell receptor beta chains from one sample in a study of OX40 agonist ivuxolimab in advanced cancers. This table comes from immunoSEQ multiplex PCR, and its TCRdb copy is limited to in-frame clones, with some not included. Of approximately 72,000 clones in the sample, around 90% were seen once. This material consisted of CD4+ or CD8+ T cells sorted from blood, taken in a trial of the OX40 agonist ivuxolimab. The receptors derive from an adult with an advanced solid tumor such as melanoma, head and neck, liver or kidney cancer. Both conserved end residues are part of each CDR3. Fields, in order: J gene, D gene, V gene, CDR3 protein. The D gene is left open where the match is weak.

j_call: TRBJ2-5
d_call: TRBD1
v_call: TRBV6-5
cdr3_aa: CASSYSNRDRETQYF

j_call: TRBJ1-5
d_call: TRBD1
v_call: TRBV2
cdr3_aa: CASSSMGQNTQPQHF

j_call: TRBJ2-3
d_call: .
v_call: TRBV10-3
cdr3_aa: CAISESVSGRTSTDTQYF

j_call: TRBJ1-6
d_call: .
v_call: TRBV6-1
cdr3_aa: CASADLLPNSPLHF

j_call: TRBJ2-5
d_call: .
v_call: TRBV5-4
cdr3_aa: CASSFMVGSKKTQYF

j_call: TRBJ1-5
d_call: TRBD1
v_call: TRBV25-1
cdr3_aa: CASSPGGQPQHF

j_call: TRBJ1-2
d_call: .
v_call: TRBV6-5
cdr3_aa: CASTRESTNYGYTF

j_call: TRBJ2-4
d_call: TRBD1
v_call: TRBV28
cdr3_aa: CASSFGDRGVQYF

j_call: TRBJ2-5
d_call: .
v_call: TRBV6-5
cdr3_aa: CASRRLGQETQYF

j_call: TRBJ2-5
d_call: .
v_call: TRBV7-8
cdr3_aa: CASSLYRNQETQYF

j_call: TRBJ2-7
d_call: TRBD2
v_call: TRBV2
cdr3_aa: CASRGTSGNYEQYF

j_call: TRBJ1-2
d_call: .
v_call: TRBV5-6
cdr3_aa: CASSAGTATLYGYTF

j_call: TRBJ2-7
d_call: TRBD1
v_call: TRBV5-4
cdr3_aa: CASSRAGGAFEQYF

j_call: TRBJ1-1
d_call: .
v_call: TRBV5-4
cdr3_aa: CASSLARANTEAFF

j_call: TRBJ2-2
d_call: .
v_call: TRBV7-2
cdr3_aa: CASSLWQTGELFF

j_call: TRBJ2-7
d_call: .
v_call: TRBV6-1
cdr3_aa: CASSEALLRIRLNF